The sequence of this TCR beta chain was determined in a study of a mutant IDH1 vaccine in newly diagnosed glioma. About the study: Across weeks 1, 3, 5, 7, 11, 15, 19 and 23, patients received a vaccination each time, eight in all.

Assay: immunoSEQ multiplex PCR; the TCRdb copy retains only in-frame clones and omits some. This table holds roughly 51,000 clones, 80% to 90% found once. With respect to this clone: Its target is not known.

As for time point: week 23, last vaccination. Every vaccination contained 300 ug of the mutant IDH1 20-mer peptide and was paired with topical imiquimod. From germline, CDR1 is PRHDT and CDR2 FYEKMQ (reference sequence). V dropped 5 bases and J dropped 8 bases, with 15 bases sitting between them. The CDR3 runs 13 residues. General observations from the study: Pseudoprogression seemed unlinked to shifts in top peripheral T cell clonotypes.

This TCR came from a woman between 40 and 50 years old with glioma. Some clones in this sample may be carry-over from other donors' samples. The rearrangement links TRBV13 to TRBJ1-2; a weak D match, TRBD1 (5 bases). Source: PBMCs, taken from a glioma patient whose treatment included an IDH1 peptide vaccine. The CDR3 nucleotides are TGTGCCAGCAGCACCTTGGGGCAGGGAGGCTACACCTTC. It is translated as CASSTLGQGGYTF.